These T cell receptor beta chains were read from a single sample in a study of siplizumab effects on memory and regulatory T cells. Here immunoSEQ multiplex PCR was the method, and the copy in TCRdb shows in-frame clones only, minus some. The table has approximately 12,000 clones, about two fifths seen once; the top ten hold about 9.5%. These receptors are not linked to any known antigen. Sequencing was performed on CFSE-low (dividing) CD8+ T cells sorted from an allogeneic mixed lymphocyte reaction. The source is a human donor in good health; the cells came from an allogeneic mixed lymphocyte reaction. Both conserved end residues are part of each CDR3. D genes are given only for firm matches. A clone size is listed for some rows: how often the clone was seen (once, few, many), or a class if it is expanded.

J: TRBJ2-5
V: TRBV19
size: NA
D: NA
CDR3: CASSIGPVETQYF
DNA: TGTGCCAGTAGTATCGGGCCGGTTGAGACCCAGTACTTC

J: TRBJ1-1
V: TRBV13
size: NA
D: NA
CDR3: CASSPGEGEGTEAFF
DNA: TGTGCCAGCAGCCCGGGGGAGGGCGAAGGGACTGAAGCTTTCTTT

J: TRBJ1-5
V: TRBV2
size: few
D: TRBD1
CDR3: CASSDKAGTGLDQPQHF
DNA: TGTGCCAGCAGTGACAAAGCGGGGACAGGGTTAGATCAGCCCCAGCATTTT

J: TRBJ2-7
V: TRBV5-6
size: once
D: NA
CDR3: CASSELGGRVYEQYF
DNA: TGTGCCAGCAGCGAATTGGGGGGGCGAGTGTACGAGCAGTACTTC

J: TRBJ2-5
V: TRBV7-6
size: medium-sized
D: TRBD2
CDR3: CASSNRLAGGQETQYF
DNA: TGTGCCAGCAGCAATCGACTAGCGGGGGGCCAAGAGACCCAGTACTTC

J: TRBJ1-1
V: TRBV29-1
size: NA
D: TRBD1
CDR3: CSVHPGGGTEAFF
DNA: TGCAGCGTTCACCCAGGGGGCGGTACTGAAGCTTTCTTT

J: TRBJ2-1
V: TRBV6-4
size: NA
D: NA
CDR3: CASSDVGQRTYNEQFF
DNA: TGTGCCAGCAGTGACGTAGGACAGCGAACCTACAATGAGCAGTTCTTC

J: TRBJ2-7
V: TRBV7-2
size: NA
D: TRBD1
CDR3: CASSPGQGEVGEQYF
DNA: TGTGCCAGCAGCCCAGGACAGGGGGAGGTGGGCGAGCAGTACTTC

J: TRBJ2-1
V: TRBV9
size: NA
D: NA
CDR3: CASSVVPSNEQFF
DNA: TGTGCCAGCAGCGTAGTACCTTCCAATGAGCAGTTCTTC

J: TRBJ2-1
V: TRBV5-1
size: NA
D: TRBD2
CDR3: CASSLWGMSGSYSYNEQFF
DNA: TGCGCCAGCAGCTTGTGGGGTATGAGCGGGAGCTACTCCTACAATGAGCAGTTCTTC

J: TRBJ2-1
V: TRBV7-3
size: NA
D: NA
CDR3: CASSPQPGAYNEQFF
DNA: TGTGCCAGCAGCCCGCAGCCGGGGGCCTACAATGAGCAGTTCTTC

J: TRBJ1-4
V: TRBV4-1
size: medium-sized
D: NA
CDR3: CASSQDPGPGEKLFF
DNA: TGCGCCAGCAGCCAAGATCCCGGGCCAGGTGAAAAACTGTTTTTT

J: TRBJ2-3
V: TRBV9
size: few
D: TRBD2
CDR3: CASSLSGSGGWSDTQYF
DNA: TGTGCCAGCAGCCTCTCGGGCAGCGGGGGTTGGTCAGATACGCAGTATTTT

J: TRBJ2-1
V: TRBV5-4
size: NA
D: TRBD2
CDR3: CASSFLAGSYNEQFF
DNA: TGTGCCAGCAGCTTTCTAGCGGGCTCCTACAATGAGCAGTTCTTC

J: TRBJ1-2
V: TRBV5-1
size: NA
D: TRBD1
CDR3: CASSLVSGGDGYTF
DNA: TGCGCCAGCAGCTTGGTGTCAGGGGGGGATGGCTACACCTTC

J: TRBJ2-1
V: TRBV27
size: NA
D: TRBD1
CDR3: CASSAGTGPYNEQFF
DNA: TGTGCCAGCAGTGCCGGGACAGGGCCCTACAATGAGCAGTTCTTC

J: TRBJ2-7
V: TRBV5-6
size: once
D: NA
CDR3: CASSLGTETSYEQYF
DNA: TGTGCCAGCAGCCTTGGGACGGAAACATCCTACGAGCAGTACTTC

J: TRBJ2-1
V: TRBV19
size: NA
D: NA
CDR3: CASSIGHAEDEQFF
DNA: TGTGCCAGTAGTATAGGACACGCTGAGGATGAGCAGTTCTTC

J: TRBJ1-1
V: TRBV7-6
size: NA
D: NA
CDR3: CASSLAIETLGGNTEAFF
DNA: TGTGCCAGCAGCTTAGCGATTGAGACGCTAGGGGGGAACACTGAAGCTTTCTTT

J: TRBJ2-1
V: TRBV6-5
size: NA
D: NA
CDR3: CASSYSEGVDNEQFF
DNA: TGTGCCAGCAGTTACTCGGAGGGAGTGGACAATGAGCAGTTCTTC

J: TRBJ2-1
V: TRBV10-3
size: NA
D: NA
CDR3: CAISELGQGNNEQFF
DNA: TGTGCCATCAGTGAGCTGGGTCAGGGGAACAATGAGCAGTTCTTC

J: TRBJ2-7
V: TRBV6-5
size: few
D: TRBD1
CDR3: CASSYSSQGFEQYF
DNA: TGTGCCAGCAGTTACTCATCACAGGGGTTCGAGCAGTACTTC

J: TRBJ2-7
V: TRBV5-1
size: few
D: NA
CDR3: CASSFGSGSYEQYF
DNA: TGCGCCAGCAGCTTCGGGAGCGGATCCTACGAGCAGTACTTC

J: TRBJ1-1
V: TRBV5-4
size: NA
D: NA
CDR3: CASTSRGGKNTEAFF
DNA: TGTGCCAGCACCAGCCGTGGCGGTAAGAACACTGAAGCTTTCTTT

J: TRBJ2-7
V: TRBV6-1
size: medium-sized
D: TRBD2
CDR3: CASSERGVSYEQYF
DNA: TGTGCCAGCAGTGAACGGGGGGTCTCCTACGAGCAGTACTTC

J: TRBJ1-1
V: TRBV4-1
size: many
D: NA
CDR3: CASSPGPANTEAFF
DNA: TGCGCCAGCAGCCCGGGGCCAGCGAACACTGAAGCTTTCTTT

J: TRBJ2-7
V: TRBV7-8
size: NA
D: TRBD2
CDR3: CASSPGLAHEQYF
DNA: TGTGCCAGCAGCCCAGGACTAGCACACGAGCAGTACTTC

J: TRBJ1-1
V: TRBV29-1
size: NA
D: TRBD1
CDR3: CSVETGWGNTEAFF
DNA: TGCAGCGTTGAGACAGGGTGGGGGAACACTGAAGCTTTCTTT

J: TRBJ2-2
V: TRBV27
size: NA
D: NA
CDR3: CASSLSHTGKLFF
DNA: TGTGCCAGCAGTTTATCCCACACCGGGAAGCTGTTTTTT

J: TRBJ1-5
V: TRBV30
size: medium-sized
D: NA
CDR3: CAWSVDYSNQPQHF
DNA: TGTGCCTGGAGTGTAGACTATAGCAATCAGCCCCAGCATTTT

J: TRBJ2-1
V: TRBV7-3
size: NA
D: NA
CDR3: CASRPPGFF
DNA: TGTGCCAGCAGACCACCCGGGTTCTTC

J: TRBJ2-1
V: TRBV6-1
size: NA
D: NA
CDR3: CASGDNEQFF
DNA: TGTGCCAGCGGGGACAATGAGCAGTTCTTC

J: TRBJ1-1
V: TRBV19
size: NA
D: NA
CDR3: CASSIGFLNTEAFF
DNA: TGTGCCAGTAGTATTGGGTTTTTGAACACTGAAGCTTTCTTT

J: TRBJ2-7
V: TRBV7-9
size: few
D: NA
CDR3: CASSLVVGSPSYEQYF
DNA: TGTGCCAGCAGCTTAGTGGTGGGGAGTCCGTCCTACGAGCAGTACTTC

J: TRBJ2-1
V: TRBV25-1
size: medium-sized
D: NA
CDR3: CASSELRGVENYNEQFF
DNA: TGTGCCAGCAGTGAATTGAGGGGGGTGGAAAATTACAATGAGCAGTTCTTC

J: TRBJ1-1
V: TRBV7-9
size: NA
D: NA
CDR3: CASSLRLGGNTEAFF
DNA: TGTGCCAGCAGCTTAAGGCTTGGGGGGAACACTGAAGCTTTCTTT

J: TRBJ1-2
V: TRBV13
size: NA
D: NA
CDR3: CASSTDRPPGNGYTF
DNA: TGTGCCAGCAGCACCGACAGGCCGCCCGGGAATGGCTACACCTTC

J: TRBJ2-7
V: TRBV6-1
size: few
D: TRBD2
CDR3: CASSEAPSGSYEQYF
DNA: TGTGCCAGCAGTGAAGCGCCTAGCGGGAGTTACGAGCAGTACTTC

J: TRBJ1-1
V: TRBV19
size: few
D: NA
CDR3: CATKQGNTEAFF
DNA: TGTGCCACCAAACAGGGTAACACTGAAGCTTTCTTT

J: TRBJ2-2
V: TRBV6-6
size: NA
D: TRBD1
CDR3: CASSIQGFGELFF
DNA: TGTGCCAGCAGTATACAGGGGTTCGGGGAGCTGTTTTTT

J: TRBJ1-1
V: TRBV6-5
size: few
D: NA
CDR3: CASSYAGPYTEAFF
DNA: TGTGCCAGCAGTTACGCAGGGCCCTACACTGAAGCTTTCTTT

J: TRBJ1-5
V: TRBV4-2
size: few
D: NA
CDR3: CASSPTLAGQPQHF
DNA: TGTGCCAGCAGCCCAACCTTGGCAGGTCAGCCCCAGCATTTT

J: TRBJ2-7
V: TRBV7-9
size: NA
D: TRBD1
CDR3: CASSQPTGETHEQYF
DNA: TGTGCCAGCAGCCAACCGACAGGGGAAACCCACGAGCAGTACTTC

J: TRBJ2-7
V: TRBV11-1
size: NA
D: NA
CDR3: CASSTSSYEQYF
DNA: TGTGCCAGCAGCACGAGCTCCTACGAGCAGTACTTC

J: TRBJ1-5
V: TRBV2
size: medium-sized
D: NA
CDR3: CASSEAGQGISNQPQHF
DNA: TGTGCCAGCAGTGAAGCGGGGCAGGGGATTAGCAATCAGCCCCAGCATTTT

J: TRBJ2-2
V: TRBV7-9
size: NA
D: TRBD1
CDR3: CASGTGGAGELFF
DNA: TGTGCCAGCGGGACAGGGGGGGCCGGGGAGCTGTTTTTT

J: TRBJ2-1
V: TRBV6-6
size: NA
D: NA
CDR3: CASSTGDEQFF
DNA: TGTGCCAGCAGTACGGGGGATGAGCAGTTCTTC

J: TRBJ2-7
V: TRBV6-6
size: medium-sized
D: NA
CDR3: CASSYGGTYEQYF
DNA: TGTGCCAGCAGTTACGGGGGGACCTACGAGCAGTACTTC

J: TRBJ1-1
V: TRBV10-2
size: NA
D: NA
CDR3: CASSEITGNTEAFF
DNA: TGCGCCAGCAGTGAGATAACGGGGAACACTGAAGCTTTCTTT

J: TRBJ1-1
V: TRBV5-5
size: NA
D: NA
CDR3: CASRPTGRNTEAFF
DNA: TGTGCCAGCAGACCTACAGGGCGGAACACTGAAGCTTTCTTT

J: TRBJ1-3
V: TRBV4-1
size: medium-sized
D: NA
CDR3: CASSKGVWGVLSGNTIYF
DNA: TGCGCCAGCAGTAAGGGGGTTTGGGGGGTTCTCTCTGGAAACACCATATATTTT

J: TRBJ2-1
V: TRBV6-1
size: NA
D: NA
CDR3: CATRTGNNEQFF
DNA: TGTGCCACCAGGACTGGCAACAATGAGCAGTTCTTC

J: TRBJ2-7
V: TRBV27
size: few
D: NA
CDR3: CASRTSYEQYF
DNA: TGTGCCAGCAGAACTTCCTACGAGCAGTACTTC